This T cell receptor (beta chain) appears in the sequencing data of a study of vaccination effects on CD4 cells after COVID-19. Of note for this clone: Its target is unknown.

Trimming left V 7 bases short and J 0 bases short, with 10 bases between. Germline-derived CDR1 and CDR2 are MDHEN and SYDVKM. The CDR3 sequence is 14 residues long. The assay was immunoSEQ multiplex PCR, and TCRdb's table has in-frame clones only and misses some. The sample has 70,000 or so clones, around 74% seen once; the top ten hold under 3%. Sequencing followed a ViraFEST assay step that expanded antigen-specific CD4+ T cells with viral peptide pools. Subsequent to about 10 days of culture, CD4+ T cells were isolated. All vaccine recipients tested negative for nucleocapsid antibodies and had never contracted SARS-CoV-2 infection.

This receptor was obtained from a human donor who received a COVID-19 vaccine. The chain couples TRBV28 to TRBJ1-3; D ambiguous. Source: CD4+ T cells from PBMCs cultured with HCoV-NL63 spike peptides, taken before COVID-19 vaccination. CDR3 bases: TGTGCCAGCATGGCAGCTCTCTCTGGAAACACCATATATTTT. Protein product: CASMAALSGNTIYF.